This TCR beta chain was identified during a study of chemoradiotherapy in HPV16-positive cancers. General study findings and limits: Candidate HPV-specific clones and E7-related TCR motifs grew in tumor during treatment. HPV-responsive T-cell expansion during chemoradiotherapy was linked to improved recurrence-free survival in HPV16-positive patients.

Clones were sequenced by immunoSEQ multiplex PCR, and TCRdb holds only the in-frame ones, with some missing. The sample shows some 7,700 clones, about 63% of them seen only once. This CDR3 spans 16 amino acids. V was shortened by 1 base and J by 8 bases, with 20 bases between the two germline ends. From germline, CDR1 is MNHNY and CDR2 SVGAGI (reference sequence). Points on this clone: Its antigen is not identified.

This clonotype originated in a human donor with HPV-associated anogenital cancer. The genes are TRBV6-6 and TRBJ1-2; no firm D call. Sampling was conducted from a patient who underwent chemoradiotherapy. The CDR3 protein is CASSYLQLAQLGGYTF. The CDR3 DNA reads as TGTGCCAGCAGTTACTTGCAGCTAGCCCAATTGGGAGGCTACACCTTC.